This T cell receptor (beta chain) was recovered during a study of cytomegalovirus exposure and HLA in healthy donors. Trimming removed 0 bases at V and 7 bases at J, with 10 bases between. This CDR3 comprises 13 residues. From germline, CDR1 is SGHRS and CDR2 YFSETQ. Whole-study findings and limits: It was confirmed in vitro that a few of the CMV-associated chains were specific for CMV antigens. Cytomegalovirus-associated TCR beta chains were listed, numbering 164.

With respect to this clone: Its antigen is unidentified.

Method: immunoSEQ multiplex PCR; TCRdb's copy keeps in-frame clones and lacks some. The sample contains some 140,000 clones, 84% of which appear only once. Sequencing input: PBMCs. The clonotype comes from a woman in her thirties in good health and CMV-seronegative. The chain employs TRBV5-1 and TRBJ2-5; tentatively, D is TRBD1 (7 bases). The CDR3: CASSLGQGGTQYF. The CDR3 DNA is TGCGCCAGCAGCTTGGGGCAGGGGGGGACCCAGTACTTC. The full variable domain, rest sourced from reference TRBV5-1 and TRBJ2-5, is KAGVTQTPRYLIKTRGQQVTLSCSPISGHRSVSWYQQTPGQGLQFLFEYFSETQRNKGNFPGRFSGRQFSNSRSEMNVSTLELGDSALYLCASSLGQGGTQYFGPGTRLLVL.